One and the same sample provided the 8 T cell receptor beta chains below, sequenced in a study of OX40 agonist ivuxolimab in advanced cancers. Libraries were prepared through the immunoSEQ multiplex PCR assay. Here the immuneACCESS table is served through TCRdb, limited to in-frame sequences with V and J called. Missing clones are a known gap in these copies; in checked studies unresolved V genes cover under half, and the rest lacks a known reason. Recorded for this sample are 53,000 or so clones; 85% of them occurred a single time. The ten largest make up 2.5% to 3% of the sample. Specimen: CD4+ or CD8+ T cells sorted from blood, collected in a trial of the OX40 agonist ivuxolimab. All receptors derive from an adult with an advanced solid tumor such as melanoma, head and neck, liver or kidney cancer.

The V gene is TRBV2, the J gene TRBJ2-1; 8 nucleotides match TRBD2. The junction had 3 bases not matched to a gene; V was cut back by 5 bases and J by 6 bases. The CDR3 totals 13 residues. The V gene's germline CDR1 is SNHLY and CDR2 FYNNEI. Here the CDR3 DNA reads TGTGCCAGCAGTAGCGGGGGTTTCAATGAGCAGTTCTTC. Translating it yields CASSSGGFNEQFF.

This chain's CDR3 is CASSLDFSLNEQFF. DNA of the CDR3: TGTGCCAGCAGCTTAGACTTCTCGCTCAATGAGCAGTTCTTC. The rearrangement links TRBV7-9 to TRBJ2-1; D not certain. Per germline, CDR1 SEHNR and CDR2 FQNEAQ (reference sequence). V lost 1 base and J lost 6, with 10 bases in between. The CDR3 extends over 14 amino acids. Full variable domain (outside the CDR3, taken from reference TRBV7-9 and TRBJ2-1): DTGVSQNPRHKITKRGQNVTFRCDPISEHNRLYWYRQTLGQGPEFLTYFQNEAQLEKSRLLSDRFSAERPKGSFSTLEIQRTEQGDSAMYLCASSLDFSLNEQFFGPGTRLTVL.

This sequence joins TRBV5-1 and TRBJ2-4; the match to TRBD2 covers 7 bases. In germline, CDR1 is SGHRS, CDR2 YFSETQ. Trimming at V came to 0 bases and at J to 3 bases, leaving 12 bases not matched to a gene. There are 18 residues in the CDR3. The CDR3 coding sequence is TGCGCCAGCAGCTTGGGTCGGCGGGAGCGAGTTGGCAAAAACATTCAGTACTTC. Protein product: CASSLGRRERVGKNIQYF.

The chain recombines TRBV7-3 with TRBJ2-7, with 8 bases fitting TRBD1. Germline CDR1 reads SGHTA; CDR2 reads FQGTGA. Trimming at V came to 2 bases and at J to 2 bases, leaving 5 bases not matched to a gene. This CDR3 is built from 15 residues. DNA of the CDR3: TGTGCCAGCAGCTTACGGGCAGGGGGCACCTACGAGCAGTACTTC. Translated, it gives CASSLRAGGTYEQYF.

The V call is TRBV29-1, the J call TRBJ1-1; no clear D. The CDR3 is 13 amino acids. V was pared by 4 bases and J by 0 bases, with 9 bases between. Germline V lookup: CDR1 SQVTM, CDR2 ANQGSEA. The CDR3 spells CSVVWDLNTEAFF. The CDR3, as DNA: TGCAGCGTTGTTTGGGATTTGAACACTGAAGCTTTCTTT. Full variable domain (missing parts from reference TRBV29-1 and TRBJ1-1): SAVISQKPSRDICQRGTSLTIQCQVDSQVTMMFWYRQQPGQSLTLIATANQGSEATYESGFVIDKFPISRPNLTFSTLTVSNMSPEDSSIYLCSVVWDLNTEAFFGQGTRLTVV.

This chain joins TRBV7-2 and TRBJ2-7; 7 bases match TRBD2. This CDR3 region has 18 residues. Germline CDR1 is SGHTA and CDR2 is FQGNSA. V was clipped by 4 bases and J by 3 bases; unmatched bases: 18. CDR3 sequence reads: CASSSQGIRERDHYEQYF. Here the CDR3 DNA reads TGTGCCAGCAGCTCCCAGGGAATAAGGGAGCGGGACCACTACGAGCAGTACTTC.

The chain links TRBV19 to TRBJ2-6; D possibly corresponds to TRBD1 (6 bases). This CDR3 is 16 amino acids long. Trimming took off 7 bases at V and 1 base at J, with 14 bases between the two ends. Germline values: CDR1 LNHDA, CDR2 SQIVND (reference sequence). Here the CDR3 reads CASNDRLSSGANVLTF. The CDR3 region has the DNA TGTGCCAGTAATGACAGGTTATCTTCTGGGGCCAACGTCCTGACTTTC.

The J gene is TRBJ2-1, the V gene TRBV11-3; 9 bases map to TRBD2. The germline V gene has CDR1 SGHNT and CDR2 YENEEA. The CDR3 contains 15 residues. V dropped 5 bases and J dropped 3; count of bases not matched to a gene: 5. Here the CDR3 reads CASSPSSGNYNEQFF. DNA of the CDR3: TGTGCCAGCAGCCCATCTAGCGGGAACTACAATGAGCAGTTCTTC.